What follows is one T cell receptor beta chain and its context. Its antigen is undetermined. The germline V gene encodes CDR1 LNHDA and CDR2 SQIVND (reference sequence). V trimming: 3 bases; J trimming: 3 bases; junction bases outside the gene matches: 4. This CDR3 is 16 amino acids long. This sample was included in a study of T cell responses to AZD1222 COVID-19 vaccine. Study-level points and caveats: Along spike, vaccine-associated CD4 TCRs were found throughout, with dominance at 160-218 and 743-854. Clonal diversity may have been underestimated, and the donors were mostly white British, with more females than males.

Libraries were prepared by immunoSEQ multiplex PCR; TCRdb keeps only in-frame clonotypes and omits some of them. The repertoire includes tens of thousands of clones, roughly 86% of them detected once, and 7.8% sits in the top ten. The sequencing here drew on peripheral blood, taken on day 0 of AZD1222 vaccination. This TCR was recovered from an adult in good health. The chain couples TRBV19 to TRBJ2-2; 10 bases match TRBD2. CDR3 DNA: TGTGCCAGTAGTATCGTCCTAGCGGGAGACACCGGGGAGCTGTTTTTT. Protein sequence: CASSIVLAGDTGELFF.